This entry lists 13 T cell receptor beta chains sequenced from one sample in a study of T cells in Graves' hyperthyroidism and ophthalmopathy (dated by TCRdb to about 2019). Libraries were built with multiplex PCR. Sequencing was performed on an Illumina HiSeq 2000. TCR beta CDR3 regions were amplified from RNA transcripts. The TCR CDR3 was subjected to a first round of RT-PCR using the HTBI primer set and the Qiagen OneStep RT-PCR kit. TCRdb reworked the public reads: Q25 trimming with fastp, MiXCR clone assembly, productive beta chains retained. All rows with the same CDR3 protein become a single entry with the most common DNA and genes. This sample is represented by fewer than 800,000 distinct CDR3 sequences; about a sixth of them were singletons. Approximately 8.4% of the sample goes to the ten largest clones. The sequenced material came from blood. The origin of the receptors is a young man with Graves' hyperthyroidism.

This clonotype was observed at least ten times. This chain connects TRBV15 to TRBJ2-7; 11 bases are shared with TRBD2. V gave up 4 bases and J gave up 1 base; unmatched junction bases: 6. CDR1 LNHNV and CDR2 YYDKDF come from the germline V gene (reference sequence). The length of the CDR3 is 16 residues. CDR3 sequence (DNA): TGTGCCACCAGCAACGAAGGGACTAGCGGATCCTACGAGCAGTACTTC. It specifies CATSNEGTSGSYEQYF.

This chain links TRBV18 with TRBJ1-4, with TRBD1 as a possible D gene (5 bases). The CDR3 has 15 residues. Germline values: CDR1 KGHSH, CDR2 LQKENI. V was pared by 4 bases and J by 6 bases, with 15 bases between. The CDR3 reads CASSRSQGWDEKLFF. The CDR3 DNA follows: TGTGCCAGCTCACGCTCGCAGGGTTGGGATGAAAAACTGTTTTTT.

This clonotype was picked up many times. The chain combines TRBV12-3 or TRBV12-4 with TRBJ2-5; 12 bases match TRBD2. The V gene end was trimmed by 6 bases and the J gene end by 7 bases; junction bases not matched to a gene: 15. The CDR3 has 17 residues. DNA for the CDR3: TGTGCCAGCAGCACGGTGGGGCTAGCGGGAGGGCTTGGGACCCAGTACTTC. This gives the protein CASSTVGLAGGLGTQYF.

This clonotype was picked up many times. The genes are TRBV9 and TRBJ2-3; perhaps TRBD2 as D (5 bases). Trimming shortened V by 0 bases and J by 2 bases, and 10 bases separated the two germline ends. The CDR3 is made up of 15 amino acids. CDR1 SGDLS and CDR2 YYNGEE come from the germline V gene. This CDR3 is CASSVATGVTDTQYF. CDR3 bases: TGTGCCAGCAGCGTAGCTACCGGGGTCACAGATACGCAGTATTTT. Supplemented by reference TRBV9 and TRBJ2-3, the full variable domain reads DSGVTQTPKHLITATGQRVTLRCSPRSGDLSVYWYQQSLDQGLQFLIQYYNGEERAKGNILERFSAQQFPDLHSELNLSSLELGDSALYFCASSVATGVTDTQYFGPGTRLTVL.

The chain combines TRBV28 with TRBJ1-2; 8 bases are a match to TRBD1. There are 14 residues in the CDR3. Per germline, CDR1 MDHEN and CDR2 SYDVKM. The J segment lost 8 bases and the V segment lost 7 bases, leaving 12 bases of the junction unmatched. The CDR3 coding sequence is TGTGCCAGCAATCCCCCCAGGGGGCTGCGCGGCTACACCTTC. Protein: CASNPPRGLRGYTF.

This clonotype was observed at least ten times. The V and J genes are TRBV7-2 and TRBJ1-6, with D maybe TRBD1 (6 bases). In germline, CDR1 is SGHTA, CDR2 FQGNSA. This CDR3 region has 14 residues. V was trimmed by 4 bases and J by 7 bases, leaving 11 bases between them. The CDR3: CASSSRGGNSPLHF. The DNA of the CDR3 is TGTGCCAGCAGCTCGAGAGGGGGGAATTCACCCCTCCACTTT.

V is TRBV7-4 and J is TRBJ2-7; D call uncertain. Germline CDR1 SGHVT, CDR2 SQSDAQ. The V gene lost 1 base and the J gene lost 6 bases, with 10 bases spanning the gap. CDR3 length equals 13 residues. The CDR3 nucleotides are TGTGCCAGCAGCTTAGTGGGGTCGGGCGAGCAGTACTTC. Translating gives CASSLVGSGEQYF.

At least ten counts were recorded for this clonotype. The chain couples TRBV6-1 to TRBJ2-7; perhaps TRBD1 as D (6 bases). From germline, CDR1 is MNHNS and CDR2 SASEGT. V lost 5 bases and J 3 bases, leaving 14 bases between the germline ends. This CDR3 has 14 amino acids. The CDR3 protein is CASSLLTGIYEQYF. CDR3 nucleotides: TGTGCCAGCAGTTTGCTGACAGGAATCTACGAGCAGTACTTC.

This clonotype was seen a handful of times. The chain joins TRBV27 to TRBJ1-6; D is unclear. CDR1 MNHEY and CDR2 SMNVEV come from the germline V gene (reference sequence). V was cut by 6 bases and J by 7 bases, with 10 bases left in between. CDR3 size: 13 residues. The CDR3 coding sequence is TGTGCCAGCAGCCCGATAGGAAATTCACCCCTCCACTTT. Translation gives CASSPIGNSPLHF.

The genes are TRBV19 and TRBJ1-5; no definite D call. The germline V and J ends were trimmed by 4 bases and 6 bases, with 19 bases remaining between them. Germline V gives CDR1 LNHDA, CDR2 SQIVND (reference sequence). The length of the CDR3 is 16 residues. The CDR3 DNA reads as TGTGCCAGTAGTAACCCCCTGGGGTTTCGTGGTCAGCCCCAGCATTTT. Its protein is CASSNPLGFRGQPQHF. Filled out from reference TRBV19 and TRBJ1-5, the complete variable domain reads DGGITQSPKYLFRKEGQNVTLSCEQNLNHDAMYWYRQDPGQGLRLIYYSQIVNDFQKGDIAEGYSVSREKKESFPLTVTSAQKNPTAFYLCASSNPLGFRGQPQHFGDGTRLSIL.

This clonotype appeared many times. The V call is TRBV5-6, the J call TRBJ2-5; D gene unclear. The V end was cut by 0 bases, the J end by 2 bases, with 8 bases between. Germline lookup yields CDR1 SGHDT and CDR2 YYEEEE. The CDR3 loop spans 14 amino acids. Here the CDR3 DNA reads TGTGCCAGCAGCTTGGGGAGAGTGCAAGAGACCCAGTACTTC. Its translation: CASSLGRVQETQYF.

This clonotype was picked up many times. The chain employs TRBV30 and TRBJ1-5; the D gene is possibly TRBD1 (5 bases). CDR1 is GTSNPN and CDR2 is SVGIG in the germline V gene (reference sequence). The V gene lost 3 bases and the J gene lost 0 bases, with 15 bases spanning the gap. This CDR3 is built from 16 residues. CDR3 coding DNA: TGTGCCTGGAGCGCAAATCAGGGTTATAGCAATCAGCCCCAGCATTTT. It encodes CAWSANQGYSNQPQHF.

This clonotype has a handful of counts. The rearrangement uses TRBV6-1 and TRBJ2-2; D gene ambiguous. The CDR3 spans 14 residues. V lost 9 bases, J lost 3 bases, and 14 bases lay in between. Germline CDR1 is MNHNS and CDR2 is SASEGT. CDR3 in amino acids: CASGLFRDTGELFF. The CDR3 DNA sequence: TGTGCCAGTGGGCTTTTTAGAGACACCGGGGAGCTGTTTTTT.